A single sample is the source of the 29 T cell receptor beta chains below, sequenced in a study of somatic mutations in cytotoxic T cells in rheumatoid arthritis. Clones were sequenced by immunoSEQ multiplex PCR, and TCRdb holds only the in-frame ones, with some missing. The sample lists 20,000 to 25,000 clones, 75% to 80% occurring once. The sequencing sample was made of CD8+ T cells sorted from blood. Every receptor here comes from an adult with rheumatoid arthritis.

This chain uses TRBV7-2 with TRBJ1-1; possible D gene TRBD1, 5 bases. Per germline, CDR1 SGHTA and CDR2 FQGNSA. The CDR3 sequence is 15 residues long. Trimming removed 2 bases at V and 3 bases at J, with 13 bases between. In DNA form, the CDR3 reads TGTGCCAGCAGCTTATACAGCTTGGGGGACACTGAAGCTTTCTTT. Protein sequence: CASSLYSLGDTEAFF.

This CDR3 is CASRGYYNEQFF. DNA for the CDR3: TGTGCCAGCAGGGGATACTACAATGAGCAGTTCTTC. J is TRBJ2-1 and V is TRBV27; D unresolved. V was pared by 6 bases and J by 3 bases, with 6 bases between. The CDR3 extends over 12 amino acids. Germline CDR1 MNHEY, CDR2 SMNVEV (reference sequence).

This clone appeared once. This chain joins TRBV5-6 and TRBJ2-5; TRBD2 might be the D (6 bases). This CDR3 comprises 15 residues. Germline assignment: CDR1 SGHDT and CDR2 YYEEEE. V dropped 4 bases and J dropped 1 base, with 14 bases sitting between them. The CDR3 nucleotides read TGTGCCAGCAGCACCCTGCGGGGACCCCAAGAGACCCAGTACTTC. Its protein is CASSTLRGPQETQYF.

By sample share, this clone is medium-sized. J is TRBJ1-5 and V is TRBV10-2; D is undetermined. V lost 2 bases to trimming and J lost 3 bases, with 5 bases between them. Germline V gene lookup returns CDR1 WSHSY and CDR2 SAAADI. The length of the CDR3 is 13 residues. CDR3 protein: CASSELNNQPQHF. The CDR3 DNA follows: TGCGCCAGCAGTGAGCTGAACAATCAGCCCCAGCATTTT.

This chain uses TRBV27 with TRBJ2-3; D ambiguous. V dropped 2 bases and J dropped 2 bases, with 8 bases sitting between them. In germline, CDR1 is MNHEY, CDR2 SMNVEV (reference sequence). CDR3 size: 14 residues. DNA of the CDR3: TGTGCCAGCAGTTTAATAGCATCCACAGATACGCAGTATTTT. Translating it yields CASSLIASTDTQYF.

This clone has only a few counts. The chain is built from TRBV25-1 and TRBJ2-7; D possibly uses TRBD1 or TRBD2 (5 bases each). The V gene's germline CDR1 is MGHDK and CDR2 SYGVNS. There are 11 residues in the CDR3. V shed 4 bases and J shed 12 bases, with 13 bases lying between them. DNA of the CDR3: TGTGCCAGCAGTGCTGGGGGAACGCTGTACTTC. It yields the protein CASSAGGTLYF.

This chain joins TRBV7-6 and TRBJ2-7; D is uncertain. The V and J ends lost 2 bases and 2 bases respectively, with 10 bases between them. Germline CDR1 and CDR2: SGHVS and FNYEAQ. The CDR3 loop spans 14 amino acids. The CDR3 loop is CASSLFAEPYEQYF. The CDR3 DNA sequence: TGTGCCAGCAGCTTATTCGCGGAGCCCTACGAGCAGTACTTC.

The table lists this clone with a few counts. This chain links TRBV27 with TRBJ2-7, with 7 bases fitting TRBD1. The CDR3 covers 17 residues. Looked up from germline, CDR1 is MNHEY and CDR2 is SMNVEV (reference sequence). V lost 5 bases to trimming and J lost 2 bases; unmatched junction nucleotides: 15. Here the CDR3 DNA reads TGTGCCAGCAGTCAGCTTGGGTTCGGGACAGTTCCCTACGAGCAGTACTTC. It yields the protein CASSQLGFGTVPYEQYF.

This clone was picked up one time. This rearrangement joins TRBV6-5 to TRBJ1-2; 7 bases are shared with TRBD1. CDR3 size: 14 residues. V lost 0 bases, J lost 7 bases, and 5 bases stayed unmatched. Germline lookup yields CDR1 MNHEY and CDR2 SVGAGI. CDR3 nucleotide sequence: TGTGCCAGCAGTTACTCTGAGGGGGCGCCTGGCTACACCTTC. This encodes CASSYSEGAPGYTF.

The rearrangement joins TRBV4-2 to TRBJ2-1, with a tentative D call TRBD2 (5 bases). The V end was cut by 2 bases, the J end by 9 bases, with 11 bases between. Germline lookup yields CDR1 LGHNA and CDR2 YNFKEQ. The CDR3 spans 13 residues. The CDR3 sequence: CASSQSSSREQFF. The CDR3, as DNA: TGTGCCAGCAGCCAATCTAGCAGCCGTGAGCAGTTCTTC.

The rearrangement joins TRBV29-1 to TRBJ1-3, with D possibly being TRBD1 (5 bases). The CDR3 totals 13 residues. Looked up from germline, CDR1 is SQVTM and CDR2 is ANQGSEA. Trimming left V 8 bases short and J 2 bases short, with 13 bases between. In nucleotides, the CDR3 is TGCAGCACATCAGAGGGGCCTGGAAACACCATATATTTT. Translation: CSTSEGPGNTIYF.

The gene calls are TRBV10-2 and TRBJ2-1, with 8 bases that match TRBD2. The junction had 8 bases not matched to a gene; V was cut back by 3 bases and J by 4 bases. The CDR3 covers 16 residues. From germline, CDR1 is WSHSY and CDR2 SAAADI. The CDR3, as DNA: TGCGCCAGCAGTGAACTAGCGGACCTAAAATACAATGAGCAGTTCTTC. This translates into CASSELADLKYNEQFF.

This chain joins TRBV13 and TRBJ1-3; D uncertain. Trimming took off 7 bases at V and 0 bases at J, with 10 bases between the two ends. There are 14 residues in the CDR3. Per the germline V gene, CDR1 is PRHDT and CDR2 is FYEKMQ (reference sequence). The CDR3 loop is CASTGVSSGNTIYF. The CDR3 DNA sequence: TGTGCCAGCACTGGGGTAAGCTCTGGAAACACCATATATTTT.

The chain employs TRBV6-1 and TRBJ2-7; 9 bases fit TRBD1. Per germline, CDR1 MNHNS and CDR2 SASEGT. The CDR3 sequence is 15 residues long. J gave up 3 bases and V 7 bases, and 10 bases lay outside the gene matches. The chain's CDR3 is CASTQGQGGDYEQYF. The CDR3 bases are TGTGCCAGCACCCAGGGACAGGGTGGCGACTACGAGCAGTACTTC.

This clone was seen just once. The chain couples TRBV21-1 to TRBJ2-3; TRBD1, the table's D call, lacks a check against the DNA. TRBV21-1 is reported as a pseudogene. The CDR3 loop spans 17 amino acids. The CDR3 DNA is TGTGCCAGCACAAGGGACCCGGGACAGGAGACCACAGATACGCAGTATTTT. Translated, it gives CASTRDPGQETTDTQYF.

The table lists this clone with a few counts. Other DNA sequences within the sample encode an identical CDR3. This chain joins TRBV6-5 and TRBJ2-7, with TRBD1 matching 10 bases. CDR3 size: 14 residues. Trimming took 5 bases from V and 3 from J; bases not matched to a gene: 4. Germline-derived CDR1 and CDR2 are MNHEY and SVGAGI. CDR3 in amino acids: CASSRTGGNYEQYF. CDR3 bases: TGTGCCAGCAGTCGGACAGGGGGAAACTACGAGCAGTACTTC.

The CDR3: CASSLAAPGSFF. The DNA of the CDR3 is TGTGCCAGCAGCTTAGCGGCCCCCGGGTCTTTCTTT. The J gene is TRBJ1-1, the V gene TRBV7-9; D is unclear. In germline, CDR1 is SEHNR, CDR2 FQNEAQ (reference sequence). V was trimmed by 0 bases and J by 12 bases, leaving 11 bases between them. The CDR3 runs to 12 residues. The entire variable domain, with the rest obtained from reference TRBV7-9 and TRBJ1-1, is as follows: DTGVSQNPRHKITKRGQNVTFRCDPISEHNRLYWYRQTLGQGPEFLTYFQNEAQLEKSRLLSDRFSAERPKGSFSTLEIQRTEQGDSAMYLCASSLAAPGSFFGQGTRLTVV.

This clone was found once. For the CDR3, the DNA is TGTGCCAGCAGCTTGGATGCAGGTATAACCTACGAGCAGTACTTC. As protein: CASSLDAGITYEQYF. The chain uses TRBV5-8 and TRBJ2-7; D gene ambiguous. The length of the CDR3 is 15 residues. V lost 0 bases to trimming and J lost 2 bases, with 12 bases between them. Germline loops: CDR1 SGHTS, CDR2 YDEGEE.

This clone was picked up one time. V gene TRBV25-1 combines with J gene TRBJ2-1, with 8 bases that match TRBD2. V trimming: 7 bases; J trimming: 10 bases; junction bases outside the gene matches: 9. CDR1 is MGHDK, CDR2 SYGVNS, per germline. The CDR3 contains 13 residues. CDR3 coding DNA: TGTGCCAGCACGGCCCCGGGGGGGGGCGAGCAGTTCTTC. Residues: CASTAPGGGEQFF. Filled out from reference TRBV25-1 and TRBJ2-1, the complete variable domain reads EADIYQTPRYLVIGTGKKITLECSQTMGHDKMYWYQQDPGMELHLIHYSYGVNSTEKGDLSSESTVSRIRTEHFPLTLESARPSHTSQYLCASTAPGGGEQFFGPGTRLTVL.

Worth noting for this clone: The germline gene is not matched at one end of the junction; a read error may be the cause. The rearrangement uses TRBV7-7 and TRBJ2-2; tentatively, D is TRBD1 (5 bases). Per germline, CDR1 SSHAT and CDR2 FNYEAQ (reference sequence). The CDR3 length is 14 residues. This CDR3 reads CASRSTENTGELFF. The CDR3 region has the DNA TGTGCTAGCAGATCGACAGAGAACACCGGGGAGCTGTTTTTT.

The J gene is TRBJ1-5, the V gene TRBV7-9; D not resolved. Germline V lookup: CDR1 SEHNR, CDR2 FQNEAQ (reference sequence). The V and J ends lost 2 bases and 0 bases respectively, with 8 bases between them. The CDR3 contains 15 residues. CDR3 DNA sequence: TGTGCCAGCAGCTTATCGGGTAATAGCAATCAGCCCCAGCATTTT. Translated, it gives CASSLSGNSNQPQHF.

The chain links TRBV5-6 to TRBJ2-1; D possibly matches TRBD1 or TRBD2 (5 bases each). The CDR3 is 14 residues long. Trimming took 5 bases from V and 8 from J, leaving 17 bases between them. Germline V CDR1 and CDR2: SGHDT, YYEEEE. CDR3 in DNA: TGTGCCAGCAGAGTCGGGACCCAGTACGATGAGCAGTTCTTC. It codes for CASRVGTQYDEQFF. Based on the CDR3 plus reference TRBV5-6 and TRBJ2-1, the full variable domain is DAGVTQSPTHLIKTRGQQVTLRCSPKSGHDTVSWYQQALGQGPQFIFQYYEEEERQRGNFPDRFSGHQFPNYSSELNVNALLLGDSALYLCASRVGTQYDEQFFGPGTRLTVL.

The chain's CDR3 is CASSLIGGNYGYTF. CDR3 nucleotides: TGTGCCAGCAGCTTAATAGGAGGGAACTATGGCTACACCTTC. The chain recombines TRBV5-4 with TRBJ1-2; unclear D gene. Trimming took 2 bases from V and 2 from J, leaving 10 bases between them. There are 14 residues in the CDR3. Per the germline V gene, CDR1 is SGHNT and CDR2 is YYREEE (reference sequence). The whole variable domain, filled in from reference TRBV5-4 and TRBJ1-2, reads ETGVTQSPTHLIKTRGQQVTLRCSSQSGHNTVSWYQQALGQGPQFIFQYYREEENGRGNFPPRFSGLQFPNYSSELNVNALELDDSALYLCASSLIGGNYGYTFGSGTRLTVV.

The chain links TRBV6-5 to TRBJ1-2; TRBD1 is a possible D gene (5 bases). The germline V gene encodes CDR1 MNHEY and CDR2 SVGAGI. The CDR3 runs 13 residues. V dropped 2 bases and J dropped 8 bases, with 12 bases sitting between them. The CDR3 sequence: CASSYTRQKGYTF. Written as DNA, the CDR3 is TGTGCCAGCAGTTACACCAGACAGAAGGGCTACACCTTC.

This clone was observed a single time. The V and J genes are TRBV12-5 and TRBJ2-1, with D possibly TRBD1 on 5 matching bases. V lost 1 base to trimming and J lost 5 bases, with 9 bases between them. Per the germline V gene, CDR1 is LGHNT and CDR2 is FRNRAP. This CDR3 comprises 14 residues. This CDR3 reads CASGLEGLHNEQFF. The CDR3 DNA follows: TGTGCTAGTGGTTTGGAGGGGTTACACAATGAGCAGTTCTTC.

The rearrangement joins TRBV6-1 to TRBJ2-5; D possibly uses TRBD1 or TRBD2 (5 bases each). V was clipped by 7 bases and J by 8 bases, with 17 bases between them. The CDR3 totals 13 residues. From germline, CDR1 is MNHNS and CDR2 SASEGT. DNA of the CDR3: TGTGCCAGCATTCCGGGGACCGCAGGAACCCAGTACTTC. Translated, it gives CASIPGTAGTQYF.

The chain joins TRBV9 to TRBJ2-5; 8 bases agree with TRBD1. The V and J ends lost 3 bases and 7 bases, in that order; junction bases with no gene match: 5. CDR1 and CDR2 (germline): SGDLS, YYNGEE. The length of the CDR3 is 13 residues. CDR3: CASSGGQAGTQYF. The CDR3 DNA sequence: TGTGCCAGCAGCGGGGGACAGGCAGGGACCCAGTACTTC.

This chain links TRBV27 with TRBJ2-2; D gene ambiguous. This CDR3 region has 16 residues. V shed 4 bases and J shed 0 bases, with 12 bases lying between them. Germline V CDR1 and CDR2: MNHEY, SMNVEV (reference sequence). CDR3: CASSSPDGPNTGELFF. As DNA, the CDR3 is TGTGCCAGCAGTTCCCCGGACGGCCCGAACACCGGGGAGCTGTTTTTT.

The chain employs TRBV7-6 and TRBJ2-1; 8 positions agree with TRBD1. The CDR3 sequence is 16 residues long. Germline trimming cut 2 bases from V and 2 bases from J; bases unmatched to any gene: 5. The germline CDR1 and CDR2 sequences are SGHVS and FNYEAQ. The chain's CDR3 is CASSLIQGGTYNEQFF. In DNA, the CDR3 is TGTGCCAGCAGCTTAATACAGGGGGGTACCTACAATGAGCAGTTCTTC.